This TCR beta chain stems from a study of lymphopenia after photon versus proton radiotherapy. TCRdb's table, derived via immunoSEQ multiplex PCR, lists solely in-frame clones and lacks some. Seen here are some 64,000 clones, around 90% observed once, and the top ten hold around 13%. A note on this clone: Other DNA sequences in the same sample also yield this CDR3.

The TCR comes from a man older than 75 with esophageal cancer. Sequenced here: peripheral blood, sampled from a patient treated with proton-based radiotherapy.

CDR3 bases: TGCGCCAGCAGCCAAGATTTGACGGGAGCCCTGGAGCAGTACTTC. Its protein is CASSQDLTGALEQYF. The gene calls are TRBV4-1 and TRBJ2-7, with a weak D call TRBD2 (6 bases). Germline V gene sequence: CDR1 MGHRA, CDR2 YSYEKL. Between the trimmed V and J ends, which lost 0 bases and 7 bases, there was a span of 16 bases. The CDR3 has 15 residues.